This T cell receptor (beta chain) was found in a study of CD8 T cells in Susac syndrome. Trimming at V came to 2 bases and at J to 1 base, leaving 6 bases not matched to a gene. The CDR3 is 16 residues long. In germline, CDR1 is SGHTA, CDR2 FQGNSA. Random hexamers were used to reverse transcribe an amount of roughly 0.45 to 1 ug RNA. Across 54 Vbeta and 13 Jbeta, TCR beta CDR3 was amplified with immunoSEQ multiplex PCR. TCRdb reprocessed the immunoSEQ multiplex PCR reads with MiXCR, giving one entry per CDR3 protein. Altogether tens of thousands of distinct CDR3 sequences are present, about 95% being singletons, with the ten largest covering approximately 0.38%. Negative isolation was used for CD8+ and CD4+ T cells and FACS enrichment for TEMRA cells.

The sequence came from a human donor with multiple sclerosis. Sequenced input: CD8+ T cells from PBMCs. The chain uses TRBV7-2 and TRBJ2-3; TRBD1 matches 7 bases. CDR3 sequence: CASSLRQGWGTDTQYF. In DNA form, the CDR3 reads TGTGCCAGCAGCTTACGACAGGGATGGGGCACAGATACGCAGTATTTT.